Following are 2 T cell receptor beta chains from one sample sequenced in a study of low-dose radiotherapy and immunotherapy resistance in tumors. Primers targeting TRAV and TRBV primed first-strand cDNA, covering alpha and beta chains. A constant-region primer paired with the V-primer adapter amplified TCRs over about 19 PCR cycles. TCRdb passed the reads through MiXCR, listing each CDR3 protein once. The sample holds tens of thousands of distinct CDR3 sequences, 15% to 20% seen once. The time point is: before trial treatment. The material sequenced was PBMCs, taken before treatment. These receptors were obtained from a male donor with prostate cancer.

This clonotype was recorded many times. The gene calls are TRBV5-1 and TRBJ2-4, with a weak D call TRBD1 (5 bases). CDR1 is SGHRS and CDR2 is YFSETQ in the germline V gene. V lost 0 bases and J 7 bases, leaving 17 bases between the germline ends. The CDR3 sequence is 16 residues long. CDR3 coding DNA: TGCGCCAGCAGCTTGGGCCAGGGTTTGTATGTGAACATTCAGTACTTC. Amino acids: CASSLGQGLYVNIQYF.

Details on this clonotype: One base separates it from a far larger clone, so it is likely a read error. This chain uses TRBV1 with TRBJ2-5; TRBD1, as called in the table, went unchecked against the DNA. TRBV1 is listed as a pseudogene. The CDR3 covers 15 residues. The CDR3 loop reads CASSGTSDRVETQYF. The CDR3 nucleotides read TGCGCCAGCAGCGGGACCTCGGACAGGGTGGAGACCCAGTACTTC.